This TCR beta chain was found in a study of T cells of healthy individuals. This CDR3 comprises 16 residues. V dropped 11 bases and J dropped 6 bases, with 29 bases sitting between them. CDR1 and CDR2 (germline): MNHEY, SVGAGI. In TCRdb, the 5' RACE reads were re-called with MiXCR into one record per CDR3 protein. The repertoire has around 80,000 distinct CDR3 sequences, approximately 4.8% of them found once; the top ten carry 7% to 9%. The clonotype comes from a female donor in good health. The chain joins TRBV6-5 to TRBJ2-7; D may match TRBD1 or TRBD2 (7 bases each). The CDR3 is CASIPISGTAPVEQYF. The CDR3 coding sequence is TGTGCCTCCATCCCAATCAGCGGGACAGCTCCTGTCGAGCAGTACTTC.